This paragraph reports one TCR beta chain. No antigen is known for it. No qualities accompany the bases; no much larger clone lies one base away. V loses 4 bases, J loses 4 bases, and the germline ends lie 5 bases apart. CDR1 and CDR2, looked up from the germline V gene, are MGHDK and SYGVNS. Counted from cysteine to phenylalanine, this CDR3 has 11 amino acids. Just the 33-base CDR3 DNA is kept, in frame starting at base 1. This sample was included in a study of shared clonotypes between healthy human individuals (dated by TCRdb to between 2020 and 2021). A note on the overall study: The cohort included a few men and a couple of women between 18 and 49 years of age. To increase sequencing depth and limit assay-specific biases, TCR repertoire library preparation and sequencing were carried out by different laboratories using diverse techniques. To estimate repertoire size and how much clonotype sharing occurs between individuals, the study deeply sequenced the blood TCR repertoires of about five healthy adults. Per donor, leukapheresis produced somewhere between about 0.94 and 9.5 billion PBMCs.

Donors were healthy HIV-negative adults with no recently reported acute infections or vaccinations. All donors were Caucasian adults living in Nashville, Tennessee, USA. In the unsorted samples, tens of millions of PBMCs were counted, and genomic DNA was extracted using the QIAamp DNA Blood Mini kit. Blood was obtained by leukapheresis, after which PBMCs were separated by Ficoll-Histopaque density gradient centrifugation and cryopreserved in liquid nitrogen vapor phase. Using the deep immunoSEQ assay, TCR CDR3 regions were amplified from genomic DNA by multiplex PCR. For each cell subset, the extracted genomic DNA was distributed evenly across all wells of several immunoSEQ 96-well plates, and each plate served as one replicate. For unsorted PBMC, each replicate PCR was loaded with roughly 330 ng genomic DNA, equivalent to about 30,000 T cell genomes. Genomic DNA from unsorted PBMC was sequenced over ten immunoSEQ deep assay plates. Purified libraries were measured with a Qubit 3.0 fluorometer, size-checked on a Bioanalyzer 2100, and measured again with the KAPA Library Quantification kit. A separate single-read 150-cycle Illumina NextSeq 550 flow cell was used to sequence each immunoSEQ 96-well plate. Processing in the source paper ran as follows. Because the immunoSEQ output held only junctional sequences and lacked quality scores, the filtering could not match the filtering applied to full-length reads. Sequences were annotated with PyIR, a Python wrapper for IgBLAST v1.9, using IMGT germline references to assign V/J genes and CDR3. Reads were filtered out if the reads had weak V/J assignments (E-value above 1e-6), no CDR3, stop codons, out-of-frame junctions, or ambiguous translated residues. A V3J clonotype was defined by an identical inferred V gene, J gene, and CDR3 amino acid sequence. The percentage overlap between two repertoires was calculated by dividing the number of shared unique clonotypes by the size of the smaller repertoire. RTK rarefaction, the Chao1 estimator, and Recon v2.1 estimates of unobserved clonotypes were used to assess repertoire richness. TCRdb mirrors the immuneACCESS table, restricted to in-frame sequences. Some clones are absent from its copies; in checked studies, under half trace to an unresolved V gene, and the reason for the others is unknown. V, J and clone size are those of that table, while D and trimming were read from the DNA. The sample table shows about 510,000 clones, and 60% to 80% are seen once. Clones ranked in the top ten supply around 13% of the sample.

On the study overall, not on this receptor specifically: Sampling was restricted to blood, and TCR repertoires in tissues likely differ from the TCR repertoires found in blood. Pairwise subsampling led to the expectation that sequencing depth would affect the degree of clonotype sharing among donors. Because the study included only a small number of donors, the genetic and exposure-history diversity represented was limited.

Sequencing input: PBMCs. The sequence joins TRBV25-1 to TRBJ2-7; there is no confident call for the D gene. The clonotype comes from a woman aged 40 to 50 in good health. Some clones in this sample may be carry-over from other donors' samples. CDR3 reads: CASSGSYEQYF. The DNA sequence is as follows: TGTGCCAGCAGTGGCTCGTACGAGCAGTACTTC.